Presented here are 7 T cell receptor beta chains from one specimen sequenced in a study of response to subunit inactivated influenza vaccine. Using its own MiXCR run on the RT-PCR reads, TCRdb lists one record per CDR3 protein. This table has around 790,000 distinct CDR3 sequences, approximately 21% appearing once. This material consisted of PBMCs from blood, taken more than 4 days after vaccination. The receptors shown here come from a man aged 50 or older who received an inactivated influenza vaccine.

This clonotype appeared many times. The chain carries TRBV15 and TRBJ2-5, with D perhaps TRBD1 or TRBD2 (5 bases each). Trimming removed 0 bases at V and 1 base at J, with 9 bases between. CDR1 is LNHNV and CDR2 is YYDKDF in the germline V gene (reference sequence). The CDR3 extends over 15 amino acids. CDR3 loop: CATSRDPGAQETQYF. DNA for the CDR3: TGTGCCACCAGCAGAGATCCCGGGGCCCAAGAGACCCAGTACTTC.

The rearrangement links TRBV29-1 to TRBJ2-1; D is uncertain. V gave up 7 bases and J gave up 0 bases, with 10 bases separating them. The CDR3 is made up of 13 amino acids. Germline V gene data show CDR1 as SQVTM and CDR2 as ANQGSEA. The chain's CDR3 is CSGTESSYNEQFF. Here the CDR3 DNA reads TGCAGCGGCACTGAGAGCTCCTACAATGAGCAGTTCTTC.

For the CDR3, the DNA is TGCAGTGCCGGAGAGACAGCTAACTATGGCTACACCTTC. This translates into CSAGETANYGYTF. The chain is built from TRBV20-1 and TRBJ1-2, with a weak D call TRBD1 (5 bases). CDR3 length: 13 residues. From germline, CDR1 is DFQATT and CDR2 SNEGSKA (reference sequence). The ends were cut back, 6 bases at V and 0 bases at J, with 11 bases in the middle.

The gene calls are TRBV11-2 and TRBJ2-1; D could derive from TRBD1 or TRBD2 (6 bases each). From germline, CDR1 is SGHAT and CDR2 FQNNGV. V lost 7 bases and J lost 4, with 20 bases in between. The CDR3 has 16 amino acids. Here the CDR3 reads CASTNGQSGAYNEQFF. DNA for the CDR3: TGTGCCAGCACTAACGGCCAGTCGGGGGCTTACAATGAGCAGTTCTTC.

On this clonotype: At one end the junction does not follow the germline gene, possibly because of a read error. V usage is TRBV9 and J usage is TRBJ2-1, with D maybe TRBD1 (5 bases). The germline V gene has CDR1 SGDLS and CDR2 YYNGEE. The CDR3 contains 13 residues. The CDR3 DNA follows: TGTGCCAGCAGTAGGGGCTCCGACAATGAGCAGTTCTTC. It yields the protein CASSRGSDNEQFF.

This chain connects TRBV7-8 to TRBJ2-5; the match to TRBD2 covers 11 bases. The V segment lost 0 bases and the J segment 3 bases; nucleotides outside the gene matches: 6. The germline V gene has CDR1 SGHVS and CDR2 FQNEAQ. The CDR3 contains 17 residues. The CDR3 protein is CASSLATSGGIEETQYF. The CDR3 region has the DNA TGTGCCAGCAGCTTAGCAACTAGCGGGGGTATCGAAGAGACCCAGTACTTC.

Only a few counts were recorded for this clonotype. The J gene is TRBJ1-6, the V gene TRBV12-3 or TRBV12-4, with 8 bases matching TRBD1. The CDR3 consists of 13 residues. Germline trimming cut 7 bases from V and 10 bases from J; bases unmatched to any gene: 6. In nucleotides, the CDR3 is TGTGCCAGCACGACAGGGGTAGGATCACCCCTCCACTTT. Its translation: CASTTGVGSPLHF.